This entry is about one T cell receptor beta chain. Its specificity is not known. Chemo-refractory metastatic non-small-cell lung cancer patients were treated with focal radiation plus CTLA-4 blockade with ipilimumab. This CDR3 has 14 residues. These data come from a study of radiotherapy plus CTLA-4 blockade in lung cancer. Study observations and caveats: Response, reportedly, was best predicted by interferon-beta along with early blood T cell clone dynamics.

Produced via immunoSEQ multiplex PCR; TCRdb's table is partial and in-frame only. The profile shows some 78,000 clones, around 86% of them singletons. The rearrangement uses TRBV21-1 and TRBJ2-4; no DNA check was done on the table's D call, TRBD1. TRBV21-1 is a pseudogene. The clonotype was recovered from a human donor with non-small cell lung cancer who had a partial response to radiotherapy plus ipilimumab. Here the sequenced sample was peripheral blood, taken from a patient treated with radiotherapy plus ipilimumab. The CDR3 here is CASKPHLAKNIQYF. The CDR3 DNA reads as TGTGCCAGCAAACCACACCTAGCCAAAAACATTCAGTACTTC.